These T cell receptor beta chains were read from a single sample in a study of cytomegalovirus exposure and HLA in healthy donors. Profiling relied on immunoSEQ multiplex PCR, and the TCRdb table lists in-frame clones only, not all of them. The table shows about 200,000 clones, with approximately 78% occurring only once. Source material: PBMCs. The source of these receptors is a male donor in good health and CMV-seronegative. Both conserved end residues are part of each CDR3. Fields, in order: V gene, CDR3 protein.

v_gene: TRBV27
CDR3aa: CASCGSPYNEQFF

v_gene: TRBV27
CDR3aa: CASRLAGGPYEQYF

v_gene: TRBV1
CDR3aa: CTSSQDGERYEQYF

v_gene: TRBV6-4
CDR3aa: CASNHFYDRKNEAFF

v_gene: TRBV19
CDR3aa: CASSSPGTGNTGELFF

v_gene: TRBV29-1
CDR3aa: CSVKEGGNQPQHF

v_gene: TRBV5-1
CDR3aa: CASSLSTGGVDAPKDEQYF

v_gene: TRBV25-1
CDR3aa: CASSEAGSNEQFF

v_gene: TRBV7-6
CDR3aa: CASSLAPGEGYEQYF

v_gene: TRBV28
CDR3aa: CASSLFGQGDDEQYF

v_gene: TRBV7-9
CDR3aa: CASSLSLAGGLSDTQYF

v_gene: TRBV7-3
CDR3aa: CASSLAGVTYNEQFF

v_gene: TRBV7-2
CDR3aa: CASSLAGGPSYEQYF

v_gene: TRBV27
CDR3aa: CASSISSGRDEQYF

v_gene: TRBV5-4
CDR3aa: CASSWDRGEQFF

v_gene: TRBV7-3
CDR3aa: CASSLGQGGESYTF

v_gene: TRBV7-9
CDR3aa: CASSLSMGGFSGNTIYF

v_gene: TRBV27
CDR3aa: CASSLDGSGAFF

v_gene: TRBV10-2
CDR3aa: CASLQMNTEAFF

v_gene: TRBV7-2
CDR3aa: CASSLGGSGRVYEQFF

v_gene: TRBV11-2
CDR3aa: CASSLVSLAGSTDTQYF

v_gene: TRBV4-1
CDR3aa: CASSQAGQGALEQYF

v_gene: TRBV29-1
CDR3aa: CSVVSLAGETQYF

v_gene: TRBV5-4
CDR3aa: CASSLEPGYQPQHF